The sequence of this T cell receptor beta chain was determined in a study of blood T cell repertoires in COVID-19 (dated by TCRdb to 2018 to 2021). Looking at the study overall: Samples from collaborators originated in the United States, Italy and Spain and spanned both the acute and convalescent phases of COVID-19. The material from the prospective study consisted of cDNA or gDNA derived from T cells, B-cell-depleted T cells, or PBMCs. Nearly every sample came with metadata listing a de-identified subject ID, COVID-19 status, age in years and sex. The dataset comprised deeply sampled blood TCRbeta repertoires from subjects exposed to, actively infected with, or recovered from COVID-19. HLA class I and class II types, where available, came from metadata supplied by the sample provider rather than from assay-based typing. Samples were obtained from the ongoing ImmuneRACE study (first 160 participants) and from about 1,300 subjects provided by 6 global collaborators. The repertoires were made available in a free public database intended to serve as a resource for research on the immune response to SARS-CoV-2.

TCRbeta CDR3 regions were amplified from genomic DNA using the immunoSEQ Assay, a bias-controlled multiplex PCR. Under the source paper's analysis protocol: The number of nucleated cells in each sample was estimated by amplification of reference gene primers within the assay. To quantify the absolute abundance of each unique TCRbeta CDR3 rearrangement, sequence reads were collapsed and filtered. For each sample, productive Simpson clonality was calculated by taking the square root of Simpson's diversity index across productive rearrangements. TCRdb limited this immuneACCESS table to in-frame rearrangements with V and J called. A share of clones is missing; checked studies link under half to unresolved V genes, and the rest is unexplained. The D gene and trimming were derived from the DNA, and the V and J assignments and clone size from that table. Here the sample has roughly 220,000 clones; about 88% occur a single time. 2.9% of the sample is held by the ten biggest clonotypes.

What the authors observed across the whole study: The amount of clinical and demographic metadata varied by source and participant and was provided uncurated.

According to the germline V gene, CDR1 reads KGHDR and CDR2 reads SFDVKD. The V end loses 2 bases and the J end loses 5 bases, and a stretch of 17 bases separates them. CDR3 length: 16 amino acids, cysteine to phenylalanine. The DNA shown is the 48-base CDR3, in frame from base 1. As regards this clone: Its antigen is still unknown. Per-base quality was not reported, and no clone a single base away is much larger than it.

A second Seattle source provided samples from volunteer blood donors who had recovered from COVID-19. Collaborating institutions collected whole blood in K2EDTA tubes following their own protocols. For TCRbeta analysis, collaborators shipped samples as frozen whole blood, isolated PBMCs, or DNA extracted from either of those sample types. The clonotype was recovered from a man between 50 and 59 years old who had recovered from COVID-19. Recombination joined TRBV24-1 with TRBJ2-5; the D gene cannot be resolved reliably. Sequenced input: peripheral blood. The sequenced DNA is TGTGCCACCAGTGATTCTGCAGGATCGGCGTGGGAGACCCAGTACTTC. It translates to CATSDSAGSAWETQYF.